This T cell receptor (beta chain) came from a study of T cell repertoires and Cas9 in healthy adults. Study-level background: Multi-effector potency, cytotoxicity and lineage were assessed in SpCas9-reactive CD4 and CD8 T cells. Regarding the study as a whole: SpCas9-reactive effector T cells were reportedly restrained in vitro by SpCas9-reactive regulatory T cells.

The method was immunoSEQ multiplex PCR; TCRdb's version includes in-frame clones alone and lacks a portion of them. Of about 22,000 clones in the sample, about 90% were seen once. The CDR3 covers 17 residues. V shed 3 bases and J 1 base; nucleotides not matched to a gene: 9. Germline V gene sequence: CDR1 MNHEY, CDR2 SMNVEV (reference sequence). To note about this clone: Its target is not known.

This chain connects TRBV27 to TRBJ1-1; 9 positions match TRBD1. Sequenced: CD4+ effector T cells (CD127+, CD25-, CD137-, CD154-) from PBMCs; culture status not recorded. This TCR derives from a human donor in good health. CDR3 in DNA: TGTGCCAGCAGTTTTGGACAGGGGTTCATGAGGAACACTGAAGCTTTCTTT. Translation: CASSFGQGFMRNTEAFF.